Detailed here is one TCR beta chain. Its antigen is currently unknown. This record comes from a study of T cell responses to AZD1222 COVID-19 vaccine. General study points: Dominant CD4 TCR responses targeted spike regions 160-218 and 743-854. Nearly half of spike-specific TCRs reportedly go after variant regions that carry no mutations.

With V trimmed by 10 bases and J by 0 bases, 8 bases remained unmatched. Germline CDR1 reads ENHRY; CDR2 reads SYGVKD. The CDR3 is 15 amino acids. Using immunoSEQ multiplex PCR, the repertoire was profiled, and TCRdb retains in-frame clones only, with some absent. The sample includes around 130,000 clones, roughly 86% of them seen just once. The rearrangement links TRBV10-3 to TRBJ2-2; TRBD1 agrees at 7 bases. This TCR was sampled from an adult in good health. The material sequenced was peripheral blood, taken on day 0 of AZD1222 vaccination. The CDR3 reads CASGRQGSNTGELFF. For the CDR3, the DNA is TGTGCCAGTGGGCGACAGGGCTCGAACACCGGGGAGCTGTTTTTT.